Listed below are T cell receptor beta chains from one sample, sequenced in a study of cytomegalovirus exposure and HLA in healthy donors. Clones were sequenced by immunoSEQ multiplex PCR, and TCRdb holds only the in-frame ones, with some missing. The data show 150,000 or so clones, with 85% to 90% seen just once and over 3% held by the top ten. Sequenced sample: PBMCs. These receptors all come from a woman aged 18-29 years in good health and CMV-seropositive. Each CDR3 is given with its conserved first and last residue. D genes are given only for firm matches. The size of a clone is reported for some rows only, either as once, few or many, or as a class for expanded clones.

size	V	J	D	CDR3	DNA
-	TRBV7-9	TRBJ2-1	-	CASNSNYNEQFF	TGTGCCAGCAACTCTAACTACAATGAGCAGTTCTTC
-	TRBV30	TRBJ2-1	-	CAWNPLWAGRTSSYNEQFF	TGTGCCTGGAACCCCCTTTGGGCAGGCCGAACCAGCTCCTACAATGAGCAGTTCTTC
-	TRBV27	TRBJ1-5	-	CASSSGTGLGPQHF	TGTGCCAGCAGTTCTGGTACAGGGTTGGGGCCCCAGCATTTT
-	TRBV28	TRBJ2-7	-	CASSLSLTSEQYF	TGTGCCAGCAGTTTATCTCTAACGAGCGAGCAGTACTTC
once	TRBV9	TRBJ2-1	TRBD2	CASSVSGLEVEQFF	TGTGCCAGCAGCGTATCAGGACTAGAGGTTGAGCAGTTCTTC
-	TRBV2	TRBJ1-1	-	CASSDRGGNTEAFF	TGTGCCAGCAGTGATAGGGGGGGGAACACTGAAGCTTTCTTT
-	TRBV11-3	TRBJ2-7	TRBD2	CASSLATIKPTSGRNYEQYF	TGTGCCAGCAGCCTGGCGACTATCAAACCGACTAGCGGGAGAAACTACGAGCAGTACTTC
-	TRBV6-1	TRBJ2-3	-	CASSVSQLDTQYF	TGTGCCAGCAGTGTTTCGCAGTTAGATACGCAGTATTTT
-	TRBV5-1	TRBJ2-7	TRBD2	CASSLMTSGAFSSYEQYF	TGCGCCAGCAGCTTAATGACTAGCGGGGCCTTTAGCTCCTACGAGCAGTACTTC
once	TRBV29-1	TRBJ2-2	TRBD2	CSVDFGGDTGELFF	TGCAGCGTTGACTTCGGGGGGGACACCGGGGAGCTGTTTTTT
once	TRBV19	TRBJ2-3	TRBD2	CATSSGRITDTQYF	TGTGCCACCTCTAGCGGGAGGATCACAGATACGCAGTATTTT
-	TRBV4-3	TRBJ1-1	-	CASSQVQGMAEAFF	TGCGCCAGCAGCCAAGTCCAGGGTATGGCTGAAGCTTTCTTT
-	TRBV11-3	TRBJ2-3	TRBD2	CASSRLASSTDTQYF	TGTGCCAGCAGCCGACTAGCGTCTAGCACAGATACGCAGTATTTT
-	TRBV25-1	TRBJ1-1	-	CASSLGRYTEAFF	TGTGCCAGCAGTCTAGGAAGATACACTGAAGCTTTCTTT
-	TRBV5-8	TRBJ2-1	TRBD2	CASSRGLAYNEQFF	TGTGCCAGCAGCAGGGGACTAGCATACAATGAGCAGTTCTTC
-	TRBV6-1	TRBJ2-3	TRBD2	CASKAGGENTQYF	TGTGCCAGCAAGGCGGGAGGGGAAAATACGCAGTATTTT
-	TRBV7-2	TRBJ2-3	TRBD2	CASSPRLAGGTDTQYF	TGTGCCAGCAGTCCCCGACTAGCGGGAGGCACAGATACGCAGTATTTT
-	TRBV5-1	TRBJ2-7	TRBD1	CASSFGQGIEAYEQYF	TGCGCCAGCAGCTTCGGACAGGGAATAGAGGCCTACGAGCAGTACTTC
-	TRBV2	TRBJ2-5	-	CASSALTSGETQYF	TGTGCCAGCAGTGCCTTAACGTCGGGGGAGACCCAGTACTTC
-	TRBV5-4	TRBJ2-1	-	CASSLDGSSYNEQFF	TGTGCCAGCAGCTTAGACGGGAGTTCCTACAATGAGCAGTTCTTC
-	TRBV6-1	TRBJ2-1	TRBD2	CASSERGETYNEQFF	TGTGCCAGCAGTGAACGGGGGGAGACCTACAATGAGCAGTTCTTC
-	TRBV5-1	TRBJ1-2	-	CASSLAPGVNYGYTF	TGCGCCAGCAGCTTGGCCCCAGGGGTTAACTATGGCTACACCTTC
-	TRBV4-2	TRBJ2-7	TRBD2	CASSQAAGGADYEQYF	TGTGCCAGCAGCCAAGCCGCGGGGGGCGCGGACTACGAGCAGTACTTC
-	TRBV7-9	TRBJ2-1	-	CASSEGSWVYNEQFF	TGTGCCAGCAGCGAGGGAAGTTGGGTTTACAATGAGCAGTTCTTC
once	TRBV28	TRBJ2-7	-	CASGTQGSKYEQYF	TGTGCCAGCGGAACCCAGGGGTCAAAATACGAGCAGTACTTC
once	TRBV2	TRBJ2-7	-	CASALSAQYEQYF	TGTGCCAGCGCCTTGAGCGCCCAGTACGAGCAGTACTTC
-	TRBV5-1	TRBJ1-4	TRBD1	CASSLAGTGGAGEKLFF	TGCGCCAGCAGCTTGGCCGGGACAGGGGGCGCGGGTGAAAAACTGTTTTTT
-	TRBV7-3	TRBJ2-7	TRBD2	CASSGTGLAGGTSYEQYF	TGTGCCAGCAGCGGAACGGGGCTAGCGGGAGGAACCTCCTACGAGCAGTACTTC
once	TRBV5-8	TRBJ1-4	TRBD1	CASSSTGTATNEKLFF	TGTGCCAGCAGCTCGACCGGGACAGCTACTAATGAAAAACTGTTTTTT
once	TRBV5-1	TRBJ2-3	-	CASTRDLLTDTQYF	TGCGCCAGCACCCGGGACTTACTCACAGATACGCAGTATTTT
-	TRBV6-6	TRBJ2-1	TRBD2	CASSQGLAGFYNEQFF	TGTGCCAGCAGCCAAGGACTAGCGGGCTTCTACAATGAGCAGTTCTTC
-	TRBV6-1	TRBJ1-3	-	CASSEDRVSGNTIYF	TGTGCCAGCAGTGAAGACAGGGTTAGTGGAAACACCATATATTTT
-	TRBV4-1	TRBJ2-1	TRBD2	CASSHTILAGGPSSSYNEQFF	TGCGCCAGCAGCCATACTATACTAGCGGGAGGGCCTAGTAGCTCCTACAATGAGCAGTTCTTC
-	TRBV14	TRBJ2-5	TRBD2	CASSPHRSSGQETQYF	TGTGCCAGCAGCCCTCATAGGTCTAGCGGACAAGAGACCCAGTACTTC
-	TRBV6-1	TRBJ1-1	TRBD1	CASTYDRVGTEAFF	TGTGCCAGCACATATGACAGGGTAGGCACTGAAGCTTTCTTT
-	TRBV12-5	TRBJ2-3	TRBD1	CASGSTTGYTDTQYF	TGTGCTAGTGGTTCCACGACAGGGTATACAGATACGCAGTATTTT
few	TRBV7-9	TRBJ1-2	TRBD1	CASSKGQGKGYTF	TGTGCCAGCAGCAAGGGACAGGGAAAGGGCTACACCTTC
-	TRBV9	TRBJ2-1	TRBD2	CASSTKTSGRVYNEQFF	TGTGCCAGCAGCACCAAGACTAGCGGGAGGGTGTACAATGAGCAGTTCTTC
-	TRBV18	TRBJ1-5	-	CASSPLAGDQPQHF	TGTGCCAGCTCACCATTGGCAGGGGATCAGCCCCAGCATTTT
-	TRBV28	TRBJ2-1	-	CASSLSPRNNEQFF	TGTGCCAGCAGTTTATCTCCCAGGAACAATGAGCAGTTCTTC
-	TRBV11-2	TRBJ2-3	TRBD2	CASSLTSGNSGTDTQYF	TGTGCCAGCAGCCTGACTAGCGGGAACAGTGGCACAGATACGCAGTATTTT
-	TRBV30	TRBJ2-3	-	CACGDTGPDTQYF	TGTGCCTGCGGGGACACCGGTCCAGATACGCAGTATTTT
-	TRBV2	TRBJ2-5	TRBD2	CASSDDTGGPVETQYF	TGTGCCAGCAGTGATGATACGGGAGGGCCGGTAGAGACCCAGTACTTC
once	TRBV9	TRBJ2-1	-	CASSVGRLTTGNEQFF	TGTGCCAGCAGCGTAGGTAGACTTACCACTGGAAATGAGCAGTTCTTC
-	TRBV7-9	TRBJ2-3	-	CASSYLTAPDTQYF	TGTGCCAGCAGTTATCTGACAGCGCCAGATACGCAGTATTTT
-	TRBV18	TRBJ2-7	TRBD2	CASSPGRRLAGREQYF	TGTGCCAGCTCACCAGGCCGGCGATTAGCGGGGCGCGAGCAGTACTTC
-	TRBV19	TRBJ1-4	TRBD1	CASSSRQGSNEKLFF	TGTGCCAGTAGTTCGAGACAGGGCTCGAATGAAAAACTGTTTTTT
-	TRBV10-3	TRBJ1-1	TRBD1	CAINGGGTGANTEAFF	TGTGCCATCAACGGAGGGGGTACAGGGGCGAACACTGAAGCTTTCTTT
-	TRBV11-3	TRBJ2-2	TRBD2	CASSRLAGGNTGELFF	TGTGCCAGCAGCCGACTAGCGGGAGGGAACACCGGGGAGCTGTTTTTT
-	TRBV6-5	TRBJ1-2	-	CASGTTGRGAYGYTF	TGTGCCAGCGGAACCACAGGGAGAGGGGCCTATGGCTACACCTTC
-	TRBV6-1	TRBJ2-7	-	CASSVASERYEQYF	TGTGCCAGCAGTGTGGCTAGCGAGCGATACGAGCAGTACTTC
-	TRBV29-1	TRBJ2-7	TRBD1	CSVIASGTGGSYEQYF	TGCAGCGTCATCGCATCCGGGACAGGGGGATCCTACGAGCAGTACTTC
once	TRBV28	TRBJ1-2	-	CASREYGQSYGYTF	TGTGCCAGCAGGGAATATGGACAGTCCTATGGCTACACCTTC
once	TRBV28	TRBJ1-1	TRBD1	CASRGQGNTEAFF	TGTGCCAGCCGGGGACAGGGGAACACTGAAGCTTTCTTT
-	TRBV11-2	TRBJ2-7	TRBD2	CASRSLAGGRGEQYF	TGTGCCAGCAGATCCTTAGCGGGAGGGCGCGGTGAGCAGTACTTC
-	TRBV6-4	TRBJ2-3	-	CASSSESTDTQYF	TGTGCCAGCAGTAGTGAGAGCACAGATACGCAGTATTTT
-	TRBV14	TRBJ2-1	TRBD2	CATQPPGSGPYNEQFF	TGTGCCACCCAGCCCCCGGGTAGCGGGCCTTACAATGAGCAGTTCTTC
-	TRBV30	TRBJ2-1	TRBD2	CASRLMTSGTYNEQFF	TGTGCCTCCCGATTAATGACTAGCGGTACCTACAATGAGCAGTTCTTC
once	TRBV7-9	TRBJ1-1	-	CASSRNGGTEAFF	TGTGCCAGCAGCAGAAACGGGGGCACTGAAGCTTTCTTT